Each of the 17 T cell receptor beta chains below was sequenced from the same sample in a study of shared clonotypes between healthy human individuals. Assay: immunoSEQ multiplex PCR; the TCRdb copy retains only in-frame clones and omits some. The table has approximately 980,000 clones, about 80% seen once; the top ten hold approximately 1.5%. Sample: memory CD4+ T cells sorted from blood. Specified subset: CD45RA-negative fraction. Receptor source: a man in his late teens or twenties in good health.

This clone appeared many times. The identical CDR3 is also encoded by other nucleotide sequences in the sample. The V gene is TRBV7-9, the J gene TRBJ1-6, with 8 bases identical to TRBD1. This CDR3 is built from 14 residues. The V gene's germline CDR1 is SEHNR and CDR2 FQNEAQ (reference sequence). The junction had 2 bases not matched to a gene; V was cut back by 5 bases and J by 5 bases. CDR3: CASSLQGDNSPLHF. Here the CDR3 DNA reads TGTGCCAGCAGCCTACAGGGGGATAATTCACCCCTCCACTTT. Complete variable domain (other parts from reference TRBV7-9 and TRBJ1-6): DTGVSQNPRHKITKRGQNVTFRCDPISEHNRLYWYRQTLGQGPEFLTYFQNEAQLEKSRLLSDRFSAERPKGSFSTLEIQRTEQGDSAMYLCASSLQGDNSPLHFGNGTRLTVT.

The chain carries TRBV4-3 and TRBJ1-4; no definite D call. The CDR3 has 13 residues. V gave up 0 bases and J gave up 8 bases, with 7 bases separating them. From germline, CDR1 is LGHNA and CDR2 YSLEER. CDR3 nucleotide sequence: TGCGCCAGCAGCCAAGAGTCAGGCGAAAAACTGTTTTTT. This translates into CASSQESGEKLFF.

The gene calls are TRBV6-6 and TRBJ2-5, with TRBD2 matching over 7 bases. Germline V gene sequence: CDR1 MNHNY, CDR2 SVGAGI (reference sequence). The CDR3 length is 15 residues. After removal of 5 bases from V and 1 base from J, the junction contained 7 bases not matched to a gene. The CDR3 loop is CASSTQTGGQETQYF. CDR3 in DNA: TGTGCCAGCAGTACCCAGACGGGGGGCCAAGAGACCCAGTACTTC.

A single count supports this clone. The genes are TRBV7-2 and TRBJ2-7; D gene unclear. This CDR3 contains 15 residues. The V gene lost 1 base and the J gene lost 1 base, with 11 bases spanning the gap. Per germline, CDR1 SGHTA and CDR2 FQGNSA. The CDR3 sequence: CASSLVRSGSYEQYF. The CDR3 bases are TGTGCCAGCAGCTTAGTGCGCAGTGGGTCCTACGAGCAGTACTTC.

V is TRBV10-3 and J is TRBJ2-3, with 7 nucleotides matching TRBD1. CDR1 is ENHRY and CDR2 is SYGVKD in the germline V gene. The CDR3 runs to 12 residues. V trimming: 10 bases; J trimming: 0 bases; junction bases outside the gene matches: 1. The CDR3 region is CATGQSTDTQYF. CDR3 coding DNA: TGTGCCACGGGACAGAGCACAGATACGCAGTATTTT.

V usage is TRBV27 and J usage is TRBJ1-1; D is uncertain. This CDR3 is 12 amino acids long. Between the trimmed V and J ends, which lost 6 bases and 7 bases, there was a span of 12 bases. CDR1 is MNHEY, CDR2 SMNVEV, per germline (reference sequence). CDR3 nucleotides: TGTGCCAGCAGACGACCAGGCGGTGAAGCTTTCTTT. This translates into CASRRPGGEAFF.

CDR3 sequence: CAWADRGLGYTF. CDR3 nucleotide sequence: TGTGCCTGGGCCGACAGGGGGCTTGGCTACACCTTC. The rearrangement links TRBV30 to TRBJ1-2, with 10 bases lining up with TRBD1. The CDR3 loop spans 12 amino acids. Per the germline V gene, CDR1 is GTSNPN and CDR2 is SVGIG (reference sequence). Trimming cost V 5 bases and J 7 bases; bases outside gene matches: 4.

The chain uses TRBV15 and TRBJ2-3; 9 bases are a match to TRBD2. With V trimmed by 0 bases and J by 8 bases, 3 bases remained unmatched. This CDR3 region has 14 residues. From germline, CDR1 is LNHNV and CDR2 YYDKDF (reference sequence). CDR3 residues: CATSRDRGGATQYF. The CDR3 bases are TGTGCCACCAGCAGAGATCGCGGGGGGGCTACGCAGTATTTT. Full variable domain (rest looked up from reference TRBV15 and TRBJ2-3): DAMVIQNPRYQVTQFGKPVTLSCSQTLNHNVMYWYQQKSSQAPKLLFHYYDKDFNNEADTPDNFQSRRPNTSFCFLDIRSPGLGDTAMYLCATSRDRGGATQYFGPGTRLTVL.

The chain uses TRBV19 and TRBJ1-5; weak D call: TRBD1 (5 bases). V gave up 10 bases and J gave up 3 bases, with 13 bases separating them. The CDR3 sequence is 13 residues long. Looked up from germline, CDR1 is LNHDA and CDR2 is SQIVND (reference sequence). CDR3 DNA sequence: TGTGCCACATGGGGCCAAAACAATCAGCCCCAGCATTTT. Protein sequence: CATWGQNNQPQHF.

The chain uses TRBV6-5 and TRBJ1-4; 8 bases align to TRBD1. CDR1 is MNHEY, CDR2 SVGAGI, per germline. The V and J ends lost 8 bases and 5 bases, in that order; junction bases with no gene match: 7. CDR3 length: 14 residues. CDR3 loop: CASAEQGGNEKLFF. The CDR3 DNA follows: TGTGCCAGCGCCGAACAGGGGGGAAATGAAAAACTGTTTTTT.

The chain recombines TRBV4-1 with TRBJ1-1; D is perhaps TRBD1 (6 bases). Trimming left V 2 bases short and J 0 bases short, with 13 bases between. There are 16 residues in the CDR3. Germline V gene sequence: CDR1 MGHRA, CDR2 YSYEKL. CDR3 nucleotides: TGCGCCAGCAGCCAATGGCCGGACAGAATGAACACTGAAGCTTTCTTT. As protein: CASSQWPDRMNTEAFF.

The gene calls are TRBV30 and TRBJ2-7, with a tentative D call TRBD1 (6 bases). Trimming cost V 5 bases and J 1 base, with 12 bases left between them. This CDR3 has 13 residues. Per germline, CDR1 GTSNPN and CDR2 SVGIG (reference sequence). The CDR3 sequence: CAWGRDKSYEQYF. The CDR3, as DNA: TGTGCCTGGGGAAGGGACAAGTCCTACGAGCAGTACTTC.

The chain is built from TRBV28 and TRBJ2-7; D is ambiguous. V was clipped by 9 bases and J by 1 base, with 16 bases between them. The V gene's germline CDR1 is MDHEN and CDR2 SYDVKM. The CDR3 loop spans 14 amino acids. The CDR3 DNA sequence: TGTGCCAGTTTCGGAGCCGACCTTTCCTACGAGCAGTACTTC. This sequence encodes CASFGADLSYEQYF.

The CDR3 protein is CASSKGQGGANEQFF. The CDR3 nucleotides are TGTGCCAGCAGCAAAGGACAGGGAGGGGCGAATGAGCAGTTCTTC. This chain joins TRBV21-1 and TRBJ2-1. TRBV21-1 is noted as a pseudogene. The CDR3 has 15 amino acids.

This chain links TRBV5-6 with TRBJ2-7; D not resolved. The CDR3 totals 14 residues. Germline V gene sequence: CDR1 SGHDT, CDR2 YYEEEE. V lost 0 bases to trimming and J lost 2 bases, with 9 bases between them. The CDR3 DNA reads as TGTGCCAGCAGCTTGGGGACCTGGACCTACGAGCAGTACTTC. It encodes CASSLGTWTYEQYF.

The V gene is TRBV27, the J gene TRBJ1-1; 7 bases are shared with TRBD1. This CDR3 is built from 16 residues. The V gene end was trimmed by 5 bases and the J gene end by 4 bases; junction bases not matched to a gene: 13. Germline-derived CDR1 and CDR2 are MNHEY and SMNVEV (reference sequence). CDR3 DNA: TGTGCCAGCAGTCTTCGACAGGGTTCGGGGGGCACTGAAGCTTTCTTT. Translated, it gives CASSLRQGSGGTEAFF.

CDR3 nucleotides: TGCGCCAGCTCGAGGGGACAGGGGGCGTTCGAGCAGTACTTC. It specifies CASSRGQGAFEQYF. This chain links TRBV5-1 with TRBJ2-7; 12 bases match TRBD1. This CDR3 is built from 14 residues. Trimming took 7 bases from V and 6 from J; bases not matched to a gene: 8. Germline V lookup: CDR1 SGHRS, CDR2 YFSETQ.